Shown below are 13 T cell receptor beta chains from a single sample sequenced in a study of beta chain features in type 1 diabetes. Study results and caveats: Moderately but significantly shorter TCRB CDR3s were found in Type 1 diabetes patients in all four CD4+ subsets.

Antigens for these TCRs are unknown. The entirety of the isolated RNA underwent reverse transcription, so expressed TCRB transcripts were sequenced. Measured with immunoSEQ multiplex PCR; TCRdb has only the in-frame clones, and not every one. The table lists about 400,000 clones, roughly 12% of them singletons, with 0.01% in the top ten. The sequenced sample consisted of naive CD4+ T cells from blood. The receptors come from a woman younger than 35 with type 1 diabetes.

V gene TRBV5-4 combines with J gene TRBJ1-2; 8 positions match TRBD1. Trimming at V came to 3 bases and at J to 4 bases, leaving 8 bases not matched to a gene. Per germline, CDR1 SGHNT and CDR2 YYREEE (reference sequence). This CDR3 is 15 amino acids long. CDR3 sequence: CASSSEGQVTYGYTF. The CDR3 coding sequence is TGTGCCAGCAGCTCAGAGGGACAGGTTACCTATGGCTACACCTTC.

The sample holds a few counts of this clone. The rearrangement joins TRBV30 to TRBJ2-2, with D possibly matching TRBD1 (7 bases). V was shortened by 2 bases and J by 0 bases, with 13 bases between the two germline ends. The CDR3 runs to 16 residues. CDR1 GTSNPN and CDR2 SVGIG come from the germline V gene (reference sequence). CDR3 in DNA: TGTGCCTGGAGTTTGACAGGGAGGTCGAACACCGGGGAGCTGTTTTTT. It encodes CAWSLTGRSNTGELFF.

This clone has a handful of counts. This rearrangement joins TRBV10-3 to TRBJ2-1; 15 bases line up with TRBD2. The germline V gene has CDR1 ENHRY and CDR2 SYGVKD. Trimming cost V 11 bases and J 9 bases; bases outside gene matches: 5. The CDR3 is 13 amino acids. The CDR3 spells CAVWTSGGGEQFF. Here the CDR3 DNA reads TGTGCCGTATGGACTAGCGGGGGGGGTGAGCAGTTCTTC.

The chain uses TRBV29-1 and TRBJ1-1; maybe TRBD1 (5 bases). Trimming shortened V by 3 bases and J by 1 base, and 9 bases separated the two germline ends. There are 13 residues in the CDR3. In germline, CDR1 is SQVTM, CDR2 ANQGSEA. For the CDR3, the DNA is TGCAGCGTTGATGAAGGGGCGAACACTGAAGCTTTCTTT. Translating it yields CSVDEGANTEAFF. The full variable domain, rest sourced from reference TRBV29-1 and TRBJ1-1, is SAVISQKPSRDICQRGTSLTIQCQVDSQVTMMFWYRQQPGQSLTLIATANQGSEATYESGFVIDKFPISRPNLTFSTLTVSNMSPEDSSIYLCSVDEGANTEAFFGQGTRLTVV.

There are a few counts of this clone. The chain joins TRBV7-9 to TRBJ2-1; weak D call: TRBD1 (6 bases). V lost 1 base, J lost 3 bases, and 13 bases lay in between. The CDR3 is 16 amino acids. CDR1 and CDR2 (germline): SEHNR, FQNEAQ (reference sequence). CDR3 in amino acids: CASSLEGVFYYNEQFF. The CDR3 DNA follows: TGTGCCAGCAGCTTAGAGGGGGTTTTCTACTACAATGAGCAGTTCTTC. The whole variable domain, remainder taken from reference TRBV7-9 and TRBJ2-1, is DTGVSQNPRHKITKRGQNVTFRCDPISEHNRLYWYRQTLGQGPEFLTYFQNEAQLEKSRLLSDRFSAERPKGSFSTLEIQRTEQGDSAMYLCASSLEGVFYYNEQFFGPGTRLTVL.

This clone was seen more than once but under ten times. The chain joins TRBV11-2 to TRBJ1-5; unclear D gene. There are 14 residues in the CDR3. V was shortened by 5 bases and J by 2 bases, with 10 bases between the two germline ends. CDR1 and CDR2 from the germline V gene are SGHAT and FQNNGV. CDR3 protein: CASSLSVGNQPQHF. The CDR3 DNA is TGTGCCAGCAGCCTGAGCGTGGGCAATCAGCCCCAGCATTTT.

This clone was counted between two and nine times. J is TRBJ2-5 and V is TRBV11-2; 8 nucleotides agree with TRBD2. Germline V gene sequence: CDR1 SGHAT, CDR2 FQNNGV. The CDR3 loop spans 14 amino acids. V shed 5 bases and J 4 bases; nucleotides not matched to a gene: 6. CDR3 sequence reads: CASSRGGRGETQYF. CDR3 DNA sequence: TGTGCCAGCAGCCGCGGGGGGAGAGGAGAGACCCAGTACTTC.

This clone has only a few counts. The V and J genes are TRBV9 and TRBJ2-1, with 14 bases aligning to TRBD2. The CDR3 length is 16 residues. The V and J ends lost 4 bases and 9 bases, in that order; junction bases with no gene match: 9. The germline V gene has CDR1 SGDLS and CDR2 YYNGEE. The CDR3 sequence is CASSTGTSGSFGEQFF. CDR3 in DNA: TGTGCCAGCAGCACTGGGACTAGCGGGAGCTTTGGTGAGCAGTTCTTC.

The V and J genes are TRBV28 and TRBJ2-7; unclear D gene. This CDR3 contains 14 residues. V lost 5 bases and J lost 3, with 14 bases in between. In germline, CDR1 is MDHEN, CDR2 SYDVKM. The CDR3 region has the DNA TGTGCCAGCAGTGCCCCCCCTGGGCACTACGAGCAGTACTTC. This encodes CASSAPPGHYEQYF.

The chain uses TRBV7-2 and TRBJ2-3, with D possibly matching TRBD2 (6 bases). Per the germline V gene, CDR1 is SGHTA and CDR2 is FQGNSA. The CDR3 covers 15 residues. V was pared by 0 bases and J by 2 bases, with 9 bases between. CDR3 loop: CASSLAAGSTDTQYF. For the CDR3, the DNA is TGTGCCAGCAGCTTAGCGGCGGGGTCCACAGATACGCAGTATTTT.

This chain links TRBV30 with TRBJ2-5, with D possibly being TRBD2 (5 bases). The V gene's germline CDR1 is GTSNPN and CDR2 SVGIG (reference sequence). This CDR3 comprises 14 residues. V lost 4 bases to trimming and J lost 5 bases, with 17 bases between them. The CDR3 is CAWIRVGVRETQYF. The DNA for the CDR3 is TGTGCCTGGATCCGCGTCGGGGTACGGGAGACCCAGTACTTC.

This clone was counted a few times. This chain uses TRBV2 with TRBJ2-1; TRBD1 aligns across 8 bases. With 3 bases clipped from V and 5 bases from J, the junction kept 0 bases outside the gene matches. Germline V CDR1 and CDR2: SNHLY, FYNNEI. CDR3 size: 13 residues. DNA of the CDR3: TGTGCCAGCAGTGAGGACAGGGACAATGAGCAGTTCTTC. Translation: CASSEDRDNEQFF.

The chain uses TRBV29-1 and TRBJ1-2, with D perhaps TRBD1 (6 bases). CDR1 is SQVTM and CDR2 is ANQGSEA in the germline V gene. The CDR3 contains 12 residues. Trimming shortened V by 5 bases and J by 5 bases, and 12 bases separated the two germline ends. The CDR3 nucleotides read TGCAGCGTTCACAGGGCCGGATATGGCTACACCTTC. It encodes CSVHRAGYGYTF.